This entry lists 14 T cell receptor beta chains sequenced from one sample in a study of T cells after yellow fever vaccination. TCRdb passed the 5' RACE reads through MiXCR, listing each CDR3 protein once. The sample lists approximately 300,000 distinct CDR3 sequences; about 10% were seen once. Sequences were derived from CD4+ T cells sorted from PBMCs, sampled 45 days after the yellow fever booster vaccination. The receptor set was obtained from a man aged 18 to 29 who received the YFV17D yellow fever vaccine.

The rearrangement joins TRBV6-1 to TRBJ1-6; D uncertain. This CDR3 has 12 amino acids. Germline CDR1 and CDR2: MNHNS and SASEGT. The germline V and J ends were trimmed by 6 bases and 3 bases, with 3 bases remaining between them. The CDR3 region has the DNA TGTGCCAGCAGGAACTATAATTCACCCCTCCACTTT. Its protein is CASRNYNSPLHF.

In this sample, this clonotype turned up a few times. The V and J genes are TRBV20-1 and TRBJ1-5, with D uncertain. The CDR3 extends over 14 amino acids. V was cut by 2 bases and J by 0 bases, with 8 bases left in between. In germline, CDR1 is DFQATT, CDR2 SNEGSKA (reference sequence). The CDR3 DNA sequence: TGCAGTGCTAGAAATCCAGATAGCAATCAGCCCCAGCATTTT. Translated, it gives CSARNPDSNQPQHF.

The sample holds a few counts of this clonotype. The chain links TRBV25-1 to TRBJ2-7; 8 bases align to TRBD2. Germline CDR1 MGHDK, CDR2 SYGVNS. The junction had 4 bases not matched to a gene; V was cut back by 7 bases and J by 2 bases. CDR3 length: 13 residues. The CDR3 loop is CASMAGGPYEQYF. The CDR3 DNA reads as TGTGCCAGCATGGCGGGGGGCCCCTACGAGCAGTACTTC.

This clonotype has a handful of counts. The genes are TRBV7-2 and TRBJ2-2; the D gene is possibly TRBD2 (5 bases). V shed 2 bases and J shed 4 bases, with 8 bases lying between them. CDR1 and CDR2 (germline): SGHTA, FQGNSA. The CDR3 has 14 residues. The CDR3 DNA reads TGTGCCAGCAGCTTACAGCGGTCCACCGGGGAGCTGTTTTTT. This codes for CASSLQRSTGELFF.

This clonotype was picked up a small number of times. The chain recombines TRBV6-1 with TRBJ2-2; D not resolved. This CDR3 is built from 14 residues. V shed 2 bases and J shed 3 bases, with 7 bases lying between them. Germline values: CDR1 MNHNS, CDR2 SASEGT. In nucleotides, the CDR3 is TGTGCCAGCAGTGAAATCCCAGACACCGGGGAGCTGTTTTTT. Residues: CASSEIPDTGELFF.

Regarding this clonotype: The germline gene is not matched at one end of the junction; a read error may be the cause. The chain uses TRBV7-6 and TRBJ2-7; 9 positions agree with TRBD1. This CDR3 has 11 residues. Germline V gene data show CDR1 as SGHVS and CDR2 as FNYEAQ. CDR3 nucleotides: TGTGCCAGCAGCTTAGGGGACAGGGTCCACTTC. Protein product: CASSLGDRVHF.

The CDR3 bases are TGTGCCAGCGCCGAGGTCAGGCGCCGCACAGATACGCAGTATTTT. Translating it yields CASAEVRRRTDTQYF. This chain links TRBV6-2 or TRBV6-3 with TRBJ2-3; D gene unclear. The germline V gene has CDR1 MNHEY and CDR2 SVGEGT. The CDR3 contains 15 residues. Between the trimmed V and J ends, which lost 8 bases and 1 base, there was a span of 16 bases.

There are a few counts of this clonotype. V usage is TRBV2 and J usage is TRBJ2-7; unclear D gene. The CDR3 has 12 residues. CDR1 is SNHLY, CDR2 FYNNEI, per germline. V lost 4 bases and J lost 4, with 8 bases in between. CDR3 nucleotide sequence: TGTGCCAGCAGTGGGGAAGGTTACGAGCAGTACTTC. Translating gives CASSGEGYEQYF.

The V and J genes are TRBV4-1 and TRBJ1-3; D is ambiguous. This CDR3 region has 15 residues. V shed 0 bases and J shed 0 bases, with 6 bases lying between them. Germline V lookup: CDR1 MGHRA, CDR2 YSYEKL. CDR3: CASSQEQNSGNTIYF. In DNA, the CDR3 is TGCGCCAGCAGCCAAGAGCAGAACTCTGGAAACACCATATATTTT.

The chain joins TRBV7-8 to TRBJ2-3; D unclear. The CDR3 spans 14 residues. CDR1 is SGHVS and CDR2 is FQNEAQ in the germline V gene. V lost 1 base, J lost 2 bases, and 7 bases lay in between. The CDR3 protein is CASSLDGATDTQYF. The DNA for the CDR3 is TGTGCCAGCAGCTTAGATGGCGCCACAGATACGCAGTATTTT.

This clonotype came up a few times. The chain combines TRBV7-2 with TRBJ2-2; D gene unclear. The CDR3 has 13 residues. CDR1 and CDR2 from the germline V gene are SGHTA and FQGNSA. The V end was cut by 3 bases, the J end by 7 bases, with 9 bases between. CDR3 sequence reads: CASSFGLNGELFF. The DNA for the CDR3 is TGTGCCAGCAGCTTTGGCTTGAACGGGGAGCTGTTTTTT.

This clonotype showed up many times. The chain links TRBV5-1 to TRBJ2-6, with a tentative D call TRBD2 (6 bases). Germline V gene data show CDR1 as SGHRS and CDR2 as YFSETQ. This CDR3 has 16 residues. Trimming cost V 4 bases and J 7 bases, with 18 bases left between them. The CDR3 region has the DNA TGCGCCAGCAGCCCTGAAGGGAGGAGTGGAGCCAACGTCCTGACTTTC. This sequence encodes CASSPEGRSGANVLTF.

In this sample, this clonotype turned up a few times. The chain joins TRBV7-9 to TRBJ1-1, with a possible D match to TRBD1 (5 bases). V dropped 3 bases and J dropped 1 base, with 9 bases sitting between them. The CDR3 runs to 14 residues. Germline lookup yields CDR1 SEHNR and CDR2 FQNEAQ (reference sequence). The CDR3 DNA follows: TGTGCCAGCAGCTTCCAGGGAAGGAACACTGAAGCTTTCTTT. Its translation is CASSFQGRNTEAFF.

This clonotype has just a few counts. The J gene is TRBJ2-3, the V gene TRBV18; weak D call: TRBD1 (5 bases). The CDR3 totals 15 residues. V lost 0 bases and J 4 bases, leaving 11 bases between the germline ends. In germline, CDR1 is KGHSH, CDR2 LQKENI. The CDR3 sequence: CASSPPSQGSDTQYF. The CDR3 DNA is TGTGCCAGCTCACCACCTTCCCAGGGATCAGATACGCAGTATTTT.